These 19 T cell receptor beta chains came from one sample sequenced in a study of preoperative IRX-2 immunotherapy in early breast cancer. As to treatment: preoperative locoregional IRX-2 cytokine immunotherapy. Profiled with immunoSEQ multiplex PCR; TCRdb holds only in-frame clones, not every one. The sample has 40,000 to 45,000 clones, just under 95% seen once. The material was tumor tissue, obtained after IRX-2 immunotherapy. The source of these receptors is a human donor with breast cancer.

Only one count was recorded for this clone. Written as DNA, the CDR3 is TGTGCCAGCAGTCCCCCGTCGGGGGCCTATGGCTACACCTTC. Its protein is CASSPPSGAYGYTF. The gene calls are TRBV28 and TRBJ1-2; TRBD1 might be the D (6 bases). CDR3 length: 14 residues. Trimming pared 5 bases from V and 4 bases from J, leaving 14 bases between. Germline CDR1 MDHEN, CDR2 SYDVKM.

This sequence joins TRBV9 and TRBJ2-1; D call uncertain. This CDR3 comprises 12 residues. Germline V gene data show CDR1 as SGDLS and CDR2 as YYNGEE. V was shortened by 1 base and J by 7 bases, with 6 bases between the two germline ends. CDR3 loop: CASSVTENEQFF. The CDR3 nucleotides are TGTGCCAGCAGCGTAACTGAGAATGAGCAGTTCTTC.

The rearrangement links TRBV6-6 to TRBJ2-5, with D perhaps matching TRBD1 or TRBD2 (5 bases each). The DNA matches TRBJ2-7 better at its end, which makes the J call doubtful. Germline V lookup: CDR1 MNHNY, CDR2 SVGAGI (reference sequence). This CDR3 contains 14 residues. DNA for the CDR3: TGTGCCAGCAGTTACTTGGTGGGGGATTACGAGCAGTACTTC. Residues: CASSYLVGDYEQYF.

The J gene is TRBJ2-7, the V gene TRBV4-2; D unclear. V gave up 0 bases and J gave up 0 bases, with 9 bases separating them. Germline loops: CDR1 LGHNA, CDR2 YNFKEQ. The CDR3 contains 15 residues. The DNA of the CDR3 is TGTGCCAGCAGCCAAGAAGGTATGAGCTCCTACGAGCAGTACTTC. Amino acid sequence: CASSQEGMSSYEQYF.

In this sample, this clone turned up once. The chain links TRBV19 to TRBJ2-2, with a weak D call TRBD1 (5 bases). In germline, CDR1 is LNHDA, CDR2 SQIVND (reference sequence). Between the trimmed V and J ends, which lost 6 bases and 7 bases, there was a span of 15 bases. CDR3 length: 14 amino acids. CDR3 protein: CASRWKRGVGELFF. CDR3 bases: TGTGCCAGTAGGTGGAAAAGGGGTGTCGGGGAGCTGTTTTTT.

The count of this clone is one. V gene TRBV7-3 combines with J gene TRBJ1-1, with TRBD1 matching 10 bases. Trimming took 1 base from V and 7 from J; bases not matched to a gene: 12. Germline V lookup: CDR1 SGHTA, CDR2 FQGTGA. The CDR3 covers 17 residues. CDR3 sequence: CASSLRVLGQGTGEAFF. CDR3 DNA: TGTGCCAGCAGCTTAAGAGTCTTGGGACAGGGGACCGGTGAAGCTTTCTTT.

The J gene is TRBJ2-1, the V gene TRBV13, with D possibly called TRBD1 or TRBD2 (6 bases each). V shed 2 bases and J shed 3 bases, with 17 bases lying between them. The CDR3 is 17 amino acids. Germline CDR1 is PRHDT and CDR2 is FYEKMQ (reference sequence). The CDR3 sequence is CASSLTMRGAFYNEQFF. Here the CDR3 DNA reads TGTGCCAGCAGCTTAACGATGAGGGGGGCCTTCTACAATGAGCAGTTCTTC.

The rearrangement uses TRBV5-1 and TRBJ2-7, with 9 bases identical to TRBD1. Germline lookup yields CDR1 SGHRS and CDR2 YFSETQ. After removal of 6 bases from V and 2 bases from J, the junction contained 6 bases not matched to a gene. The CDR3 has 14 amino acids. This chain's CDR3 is CASNRGDRAYEQYF. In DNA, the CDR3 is TGCGCCAGCAACCGTGGGGACAGGGCCTACGAGCAGTACTTC.

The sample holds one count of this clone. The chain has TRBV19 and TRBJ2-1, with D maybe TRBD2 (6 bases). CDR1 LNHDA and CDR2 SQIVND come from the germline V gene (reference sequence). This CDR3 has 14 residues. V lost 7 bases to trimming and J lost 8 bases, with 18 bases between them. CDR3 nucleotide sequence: TGTGCCAGTAAACAGACTGGACTATTGCATGAGCAGTTCTTC. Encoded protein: CASKQTGLLHEQFF.

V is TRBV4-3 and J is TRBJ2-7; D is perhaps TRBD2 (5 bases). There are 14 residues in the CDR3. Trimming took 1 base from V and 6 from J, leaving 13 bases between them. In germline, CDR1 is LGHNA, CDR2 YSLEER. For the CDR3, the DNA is TGCGCCAGCAGCCAAGTTTGGCTAGAGGGCGAGCAGTACTTC. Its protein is CASSQVWLEGEQYF.

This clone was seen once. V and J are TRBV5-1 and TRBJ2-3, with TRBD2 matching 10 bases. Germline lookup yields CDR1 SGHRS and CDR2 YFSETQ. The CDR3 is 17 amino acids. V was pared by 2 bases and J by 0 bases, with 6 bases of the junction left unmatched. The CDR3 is CASSLGTSAPSTDTQYF. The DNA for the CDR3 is TGCGCCAGCAGCTTAGGGACTAGCGCCCCAAGCACAGATACGCAGTATTTT.

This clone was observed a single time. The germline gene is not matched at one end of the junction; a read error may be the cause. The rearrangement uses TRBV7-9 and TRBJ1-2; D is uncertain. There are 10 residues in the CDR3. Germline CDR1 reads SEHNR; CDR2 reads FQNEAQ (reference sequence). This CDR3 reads CASSWTSIPF. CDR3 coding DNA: TGTGCCAGCAGTTGGACTTCTATCCCCTTC.

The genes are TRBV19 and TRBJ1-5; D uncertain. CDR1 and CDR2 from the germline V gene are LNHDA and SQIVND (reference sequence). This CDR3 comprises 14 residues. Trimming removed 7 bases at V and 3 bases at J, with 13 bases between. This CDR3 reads CASTGPSYNQPQHF. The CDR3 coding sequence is TGTGCCAGTACCGGACCGTCCTACAATCAGCCCCAGCATTTT.

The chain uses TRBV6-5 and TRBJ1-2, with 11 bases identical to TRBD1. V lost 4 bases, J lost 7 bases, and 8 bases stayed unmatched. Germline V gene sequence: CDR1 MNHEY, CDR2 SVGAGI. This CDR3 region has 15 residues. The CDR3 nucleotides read TGTGCCAGCAGTTCCTTGGACAGGGGGCTTGGTGGCTACACCTTC. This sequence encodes CASSSLDRGLGGYTF.

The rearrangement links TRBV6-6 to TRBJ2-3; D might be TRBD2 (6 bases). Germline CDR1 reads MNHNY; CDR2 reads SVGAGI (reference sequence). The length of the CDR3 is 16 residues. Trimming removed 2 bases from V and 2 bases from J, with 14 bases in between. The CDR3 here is CASSYVPGGNTDTQYF. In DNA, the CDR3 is TGTGCCAGCAGTTACGTGCCCGGGGGAAACACAGATACGCAGTATTTT.

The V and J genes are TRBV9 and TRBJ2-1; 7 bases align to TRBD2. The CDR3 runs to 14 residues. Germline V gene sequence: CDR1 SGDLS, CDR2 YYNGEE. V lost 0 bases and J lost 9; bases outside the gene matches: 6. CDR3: CASSVVGGSGEQFF. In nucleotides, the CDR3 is TGTGCCAGCAGCGTAGTGGGGGGGAGTGGTGAGCAGTTCTTC.

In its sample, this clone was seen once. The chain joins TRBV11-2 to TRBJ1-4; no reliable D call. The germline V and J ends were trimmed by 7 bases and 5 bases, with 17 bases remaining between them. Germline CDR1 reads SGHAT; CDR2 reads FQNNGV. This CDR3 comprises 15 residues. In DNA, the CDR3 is TGTGCCAGCAAAAAGAACAGCCAGCGCAATGAAAAACTGTTTTTT. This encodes CASKKNSQRNEKLFF.

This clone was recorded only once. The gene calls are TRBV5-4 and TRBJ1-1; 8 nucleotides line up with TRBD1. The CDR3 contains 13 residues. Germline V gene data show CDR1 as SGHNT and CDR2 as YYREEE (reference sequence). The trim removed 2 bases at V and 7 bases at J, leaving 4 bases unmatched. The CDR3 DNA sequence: TGTGCCAGCAGCTTTCAGGGGGCCGGTGAAGCTTTCTTT. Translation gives CASSFQGAGEAFF. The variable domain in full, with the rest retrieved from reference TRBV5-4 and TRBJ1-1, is ETGVTQSPTHLIKTRGQQVTLRCSSQSGHNTVSWYQQALGQGPQFIFQYYREEENGRGNFPPRFSGLQFPNYSSELNVNALELDDSALYLCASSFQGAGEAFFGQGTRLTVV.

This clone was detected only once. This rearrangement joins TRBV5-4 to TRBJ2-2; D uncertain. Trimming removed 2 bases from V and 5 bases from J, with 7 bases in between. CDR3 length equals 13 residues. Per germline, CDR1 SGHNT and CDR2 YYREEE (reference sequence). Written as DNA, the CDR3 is TGTGCCAGCAGCTTAAGGCCTACCGGGGAGCTGTTTTTT. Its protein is CASSLRPTGELFF.